This TCR beta chain emerged from a study of cytomegalovirus exposure and HLA in healthy donors. Study details: HLA-typed donors contributed some 77 million unique TCRs, which were held in an early data release.

About this clone: Its antigen is not identified.

13 Jbeta primers and 60 Vbeta primers were used for the PCR. Sequenced by immunoSEQ multiplex PCR; TCRdb stores in-frame clones only, minus some. The table shows some 150,000 clones, with around 10% occurring only once. Germline values: CDR1 DFQATT, CDR2 SNEGSKA (reference sequence). The CDR3 runs to 11 residues. V was shortened by 3 bases and J by 9 bases, with 11 bases between the two germline ends. General study findings and limits: Among TCR beta chains, those listed as cytomegalovirus-associated numbered more than 150. As was reported, the classifier diagnosed cytomegalovirus status with high specificity and sensitivity.

The chain joins TRBV20-1 to TRBJ2-5; no clear D. The sample consisted of PBMCs. The receptor's source is a woman in her thirties or forties in good health and CMV-seropositive. The CDR3 DNA sequence: TGCAGTGCTAGGTCACCTGGCCCCCAGTACTTC. It yields the protein CSARSPGPQYF.